The rows below give T cell receptor beta chains drawn from one sample of a study of Graves' ophthalmopathy and Graves' hyperthyroidism. TCRdb re-analysed the multiplex PCR reads in MiXCR, keeping a single row per CDR3 protein. The table includes 150,000 or so distinct CDR3 sequences, around 39% detected once. Sequencing was performed on peripheral blood. All receptors come from a man aged 25 to 40 with Graves' ophthalmopathy. CDR3s include the opening cysteine and the closing phenylalanine or tryptophan. Fields, in order: V gene, clone size, J gene, D gene, CDR3 DNA, CDR3 protein. The D gene is left open where the match is weak. Not all rows give a size; the values are once, few, many and, for expanded clones, a class.

v_call: TRBV19
clone_size: many
j_call: TRBJ1-5
d_call: NA
cdr3_nt: TGTGCCAGTAGTATAGGTAGGAGGGGAGGCAATCAGCCCCAGCATTTT
cdr3_aa: CASSIGRRGGNQPQHF

v_call: TRBV28
clone_size: many
j_call: TRBJ1-1
d_call: TRBD1
cdr3_nt: TGTGCCAGCAGTCCCCCTCTCAGGGGGAGGAACACTGAAGCTTTCTTT
cdr3_aa: CASSPPLRGRNTEAFF

v_call: TRBV25-1
clone_size: many
j_call: TRBJ2-7
d_call: NA
cdr3_nt: TGTGCCAGCAGTGACCAATCGACAGGTTCCTACGAGCAGTACTTC
cdr3_aa: CASSDQSTGSYEQYF

v_call: TRBV27
clone_size: many
j_call: TRBJ2-7
d_call: TRBD1
cdr3_nt: TGTGCCAGCAGTCACAGTCGGACAGGGCCCTCCTACGAGCAGTACTTC
cdr3_aa: CASSHSRTGPSYEQYF

v_call: TRBV27
clone_size: many
j_call: TRBJ1-2
d_call: NA
cdr3_nt: TGTGCCAGCAGTCCTCAGGGCTCCCTCCACCTTTATGGCTACACCTTC
cdr3_aa: CASSPQGSLHLYGYTF

v_call: TRBV6-2/TRBV6-3
clone_size: many
j_call: TRBJ2-7
d_call: TRBD2
cdr3_nt: TGTGCCAGCAGTAAGGGACTAGCGGGAGGGAACGAGCAGTACTTC
cdr3_aa: CASSKGLAGGNEQYF

v_call: TRBV29-1
clone_size: NA
j_call: TRBJ2-7
d_call: TRBD2
cdr3_nt: TGCAGCGTTGTCAGGACTAGCGGGAGCTACGAGCAGTACTTC
cdr3_aa: CSVVRTSGSYEQYF

v_call: TRBV9
clone_size: NA
j_call: TRBJ2-5
d_call: NA
cdr3_nt: TGTGCCAGCAGCGTAGGGAGGCAGTCTCAAGAGACCCAGTACTTC
cdr3_aa: CASSVGRQSQETQYF

v_call: TRBV6-1
clone_size: NA
j_call: TRBJ1-2
d_call: NA
cdr3_nt: TGTGCCAGCAGTGAAGATGAGGCGCGGGGCACCTTC
cdr3_aa: CASSEDEARGTF

v_call: TRBV2
clone_size: NA
j_call: TRBJ2-2
d_call: NA
cdr3_nt: TGTGCCAGCAGGGTCGAAACAGGGAGCGGGGAGCTGTTTTTT
cdr3_aa: CASRVETGSGELFF

v_call: TRBV6-2/TRBV6-3
clone_size: many
j_call: TRBJ1-1
d_call: NA
cdr3_nt: TGTGCTGCAGGGGTTAAAGCTTTCTTT
cdr3_aa: CAAGVKAFF

v_call: TRBV24-1
clone_size: many
j_call: TRBJ1-2
d_call: TRBD1
cdr3_nt: TGTGCCACCAGTGACTACAGGGGTGGCTACACCTTC
cdr3_aa: CATSDYRGGYTF

v_call: TRBV20-1
clone_size: NA
j_call: TRBJ1-5
d_call: NA
cdr3_nt: TGCAGTGCTAGATCGACTGTACCTCAGCCCCAGCATTTT
cdr3_aa: CSARSTVPQPQHF

v_call: TRBV27
clone_size: many
j_call: TRBJ2-7
d_call: NA
cdr3_nt: TGTGCCAGCAGTTTGGTACCCCTCTCCTACGAGCAGTACTTC
cdr3_aa: CASSLVPLSYEQYF

v_call: TRBV7-2
clone_size: many
j_call: TRBJ1-3
d_call: NA
cdr3_nt: TGTGCCAGCAGCCTTATGGGAAACACCATATATTTT
cdr3_aa: CASSLMGNTIYF

v_call: TRBV6-2/TRBV6-3
clone_size: NA
j_call: TRBJ2-5
d_call: NA
cdr3_nt: TGTGCCAGCACAAGACTAGTTCAAGAGACCCAGTACTTC
cdr3_aa: CASTRLVQETQYF

v_call: TRBV20-1
clone_size: many
j_call: TRBJ1-1
d_call: NA
cdr3_nt: TGCAGTGCCTCCCGCACAGTGACCCTCACTGAAGCTTTCTTT
cdr3_aa: CSASRTVTLTEAFF

v_call: TRBV28
clone_size: NA
j_call: TRBJ1-1
d_call: TRBD1
cdr3_nt: TGTGCCAGCAAGTCCCCCGGGACAGGGTATGACACTGAAGCTTTCTTT
cdr3_aa: CASKSPGTGYDTEAFF

v_call: TRBV4-1
clone_size: many
j_call: TRBJ2-6
d_call: NA
cdr3_nt: TGCGCCAGCAGCCAAGATGAAGGGAACGGGGCCAACGTCCTGACTTTC
cdr3_aa: CASSQDEGNGANVLTF

v_call: TRBV28
clone_size: few
j_call: TRBJ2-7
d_call: NA
cdr3_nt: TGTGCCACCAACCGCCCGACAGTCTACGAGCAGTACTTC
cdr3_aa: CATNRPTVYEQYF

v_call: TRBV5-1
clone_size: NA
j_call: TRBJ2-7
d_call: TRBD1
cdr3_nt: TGCGCCAGCAGCTTGGAAGTCAGGGGGCACGAGCAGTACTTC
cdr3_aa: CASSLEVRGHEQYF

v_call: TRBV6-2/TRBV6-3
clone_size: many
j_call: TRBJ1-2
d_call: NA
cdr3_nt: TGTGCCAGCAGTTACTCAGGACAGACCTATGGCTACACCTTC
cdr3_aa: CASSYSGQTYGYTF